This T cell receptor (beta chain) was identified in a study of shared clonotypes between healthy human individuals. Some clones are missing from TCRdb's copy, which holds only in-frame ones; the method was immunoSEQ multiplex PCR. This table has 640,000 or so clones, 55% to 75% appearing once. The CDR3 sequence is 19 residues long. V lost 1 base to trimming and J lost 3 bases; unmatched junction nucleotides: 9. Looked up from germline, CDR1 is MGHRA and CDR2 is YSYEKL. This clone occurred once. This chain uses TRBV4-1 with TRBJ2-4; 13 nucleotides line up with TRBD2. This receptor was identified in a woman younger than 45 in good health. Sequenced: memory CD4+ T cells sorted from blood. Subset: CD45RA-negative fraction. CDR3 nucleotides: TGCGCCAGCAGCCAAGGAGGACTAGCGGGAGAAGTTGGCAAAAACATTCAGTACTTC. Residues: CASSQGGLAGEVGKNIQYF.